Below are 17 T cell receptor beta chains sequenced from a single sample in a study of cytomegalovirus exposure and HLA in healthy donors. PCR amplification relied on 60 Vbeta primers (plus 13 Jbeta primers). Profiled with immunoSEQ multiplex PCR; TCRdb holds only in-frame clones, not every one. The table records about 130,000 clones, more than 60% of them present only once. Sequencing was done on a sample of PBMCs. These receptors were collected from a woman aged 40 to 49 in good health and CMV-seronegative.

The V gene is TRBV18, the J gene TRBJ2-5, with TRBD2 matching 7 bases. The CDR3 is made up of 14 amino acids. V was pared by 0 bases and J by 5 bases, with 3 bases of the junction left unmatched. Germline V gene lookup returns CDR1 KGHSH and CDR2 LQKENI. The CDR3 loop is CASSPPLAAETQYF. The CDR3 nucleotides read TGTGCCAGCTCACCACCGCTAGCGGCGGAGACCCAGTACTTC.

The gene calls are TRBV2 and TRBJ1-2, with 7 bases aligning to TRBD1. Trimming removed 9 bases from V and 0 bases from J; junction bases left unmatched: 7. The CDR3 is 14 residues long. Germline V gene data show CDR1 as SNHLY and CDR2 as FYNNEI. The CDR3 region has the DNA TGTGCCAGAGCCGACAGGGTGGCTAACTATGGCTACACCTTC. It is translated as CARADRVANYGYTF.

This clone was counted between two and nine times. This sequence joins TRBV30 and TRBJ2-7, with 7 bases lining up with TRBD2. V gave up 5 bases and J gave up 1 base; unmatched junction bases: 5. CDR3 length equals 13 residues. CDR1 is GTSNPN, CDR2 SVGIG, per germline (reference sequence). Here the CDR3 DNA reads TGTGCCTGGGGACTAGGTGTTTCCTACGAGCAGTACTTC. Translated: CAWGLGVSYEQYF.

The chain has TRBV11-2 and TRBJ2-3; D is perhaps TRBD2 (5 bases). Per germline, CDR1 SGHAT and CDR2 FQNNGV. This CDR3 region has 14 residues. Trimming took off 4 bases at V and 0 bases at J, with 8 bases between the two ends. In nucleotides, the CDR3 is TGTGCCAGCAGCTGGACTGGTAGCACAGATACGCAGTATTTT. It specifies CASSWTGSTDTQYF.

This clone turned up a few times. The V call is TRBV7-9, the J call TRBJ2-7; TRBD1 might be the D (5 bases). This CDR3 region has 13 residues. Deletions cut 6 bases from V and 0 bases from J, with 9 bases between. Germline CDR1 and CDR2: SEHNR and FQNEAQ (reference sequence). CDR3 nucleotides: TGTGCCAGCAGTACCAGGGACTCCTACGAGCAGTACTTC. Its protein is CASSTRDSYEQYF.

V usage is TRBV4-2 and J usage is TRBJ2-7; 8 bases line up with TRBD2. This CDR3 spans 17 amino acids. Germline CDR1 is LGHNA and CDR2 is YNFKEQ. With 1 base clipped from V and 3 bases from J, the junction kept 11 bases outside the gene matches. The CDR3 loop is CASSQGARGGTHYEQYF. In nucleotides, the CDR3 is TGTGCCAGCAGCCAAGGGGCTCGCGGGGGGACACACTACGAGCAGTACTTC.

The J gene is TRBJ1-3, the V gene TRBV2, with 7 bases that match TRBD1. Germline CDR1 is SNHLY and CDR2 is FYNNEI. CDR3 length equals 14 residues. With 6 bases clipped from V and 4 bases from J, the junction kept 6 bases outside the gene matches. This CDR3 reads CASRTGSSGNTIYF. CDR3 sequence (DNA): TGTGCCAGCAGGACAGGGTCATCCGGAAACACCATATATTTT.

This clone was counted only a few times. The V call is TRBV6-5, the J call TRBJ2-5; TRBD2 agrees at 7 bases. The J call may be mistaken, given a closer DNA end match to TRBJ2-7. In germline, CDR1 is MNHEY, CDR2 SVGAGI. This CDR3 region has 14 residues. CDR3 bases: TGTGCCAGCAGTTACTCTCCTAGCGGTTACGAGCAGTACTTC. Translating gives CASSYSPSGYEQYF.

The CDR3 sequence: CASSRPQNNSPLHF. DNA of the CDR3: TGTGCCAGCAGCCGGCCTCAAAATAATTCACCCCTCCACTTT. The chain has TRBV14 and TRBJ1-6; D is unclear. Germline lookup yields CDR1 SGHDN and CDR2 FVKESK. V lost 4 bases, J lost 5 bases, and 9 bases lay in between. The CDR3 contains 14 residues. The full variable domain, rest sourced from reference TRBV14 and TRBJ1-6, is EAGVTQFPSHSVIEKGQTVTLRCDPISGHDNLYWYRRVMGKEIKFLLHFVKESKQDESGMPNNRFLAERTGGTYSTLKVQPAELEDSGVYFCASSRPQNNSPLHFGNGTRLTVT.

The chain links TRBV7-9 to TRBJ2-5; D is unclear. From germline, CDR1 is SEHNR and CDR2 FQNEAQ (reference sequence). The CDR3 extends over 11 amino acids. V lost 4 bases and J 5 bases, leaving 5 bases between the germline ends. CDR3 nucleotides: TGTGCCAGCAGCTCCGGGGAGACCCAGTACTTC. Translating it yields CASSSGETQYF.

V usage is TRBV6-1 and J usage is TRBJ2-7, with TRBD2 as a possible D gene (5 bases). The CDR3 contains 12 residues. Germline V gives CDR1 MNHNS, CDR2 SASEGT. V lost 4 bases, J lost 9 bases, and 13 bases lay in between. The CDR3 nucleotides are TGTGCCAGCAGTGCTCCTAGCAGAGGGCAGTACTTC. It codes for CASSAPSRGQYF.

V and J are TRBV9 and TRBJ1-1; TRBD1 might be the D (6 bases). Germline assignment: CDR1 SGDLS and CDR2 YYNGEE. V shed 7 bases and J shed 0 bases, with 7 bases lying between them. The CDR3 totals 12 residues. CDR3 protein: CASGQMNTEAFF. The CDR3 DNA is TGTGCCAGCGGACAGATGAACACTGAAGCTTTCTTT. The full variable domain, rest sourced from reference TRBV9 and TRBJ1-1, is DSGVTQTPKHLITATGQRVTLRCSPRSGDLSVYWYQQSLDQGLQFLIQYYNGEERAKGNILERFSAQQFPDLHSELNLSSLELGDSALYFCASGQMNTEAFFGQGTRLTVV.

The gene calls are TRBV9 and TRBJ2-5; D gene unclear. Trimming shortened V by 0 bases and J by 1 base, and 10 bases separated the two germline ends. This CDR3 has 15 amino acids. The V gene's germline CDR1 is SGDLS and CDR2 YYNGEE. CDR3 in amino acids: CASSVGAAVQETQYF. DNA of the CDR3: TGTGCCAGCAGCGTAGGGGCCGCAGTCCAAGAGACCCAGTACTTC.

The V and J genes are TRBV28 and TRBJ1-3; 8 positions agree with TRBD1. The CDR3 spans 16 residues. Trimming cost V 5 bases and J 4 bases; bases outside gene matches: 10. The V gene's germline CDR1 is MDHEN and CDR2 SYDVKM. CDR3 bases: TGTGCCAGCAGTGCCTCAACCGGACAGGGCGGAAACACCATATATTTT. Its protein product is CASSASTGQGGNTIYF.

The chain uses TRBV6-6 and TRBJ2-7; possible D gene TRBD2, 5 bases. The CDR3 covers 13 residues. Germline assignment: CDR1 MNHNY and CDR2 SVGAGI (reference sequence). Deletions cut 5 bases from V and 0 bases from J, with 8 bases between. The CDR3 loop is CASSPGNSYEQYF. The CDR3 DNA reads as TGTGCCAGCAGTCCGGGGAACTCCTACGAGCAGTACTTC.

The chain has TRBV11-2 and TRBJ1-5; 9 bases are a match to TRBD1. The CDR3 spans 15 residues. Germline loops: CDR1 SGHAT, CDR2 FQNNGV. Trimming cost V 1 base and J 5 bases; bases outside gene matches: 3. CDR3 loop: CASSLGDRVDQPQHF. The CDR3 DNA follows: TGTGCCAGCAGCTTAGGGGACAGGGTGGATCAGCCCCAGCATTTT.

This clone has more than one count but fewer than ten. The chain couples TRBV4-2 to TRBJ2-1; TRBD2 matches at 9 bases. The CDR3 has 17 residues. Germline assignment: CDR1 LGHNA and CDR2 YNFKEQ. The trim removed 0 bases at V and 7 bases at J, leaving 10 bases unmatched. CDR3 in DNA: TGTGCCAGCAGCCAAGAGCGGGGCCTAGCGGGAATGAATGAGCAGTTCTTC. Translated: CASSQERGLAGMNEQFF.